This T cell receptor (beta chain) stems from a study of PD-1 blockade in classical Hodgkin lymphoma. Comment on this clone: The antigen is undetermined.

In every patient, relapse followed autologous stem cell transplantation, while exposure to brentuximab vedotin differed. Thawed PBMCs underwent magnetic negative selection to yield purified CD4+ T cells. Overall study findings and caveats: Reports indicated that newly diagnosed patients had lower baseline TCR diversity than healthy donors did.

Measured with immunoSEQ multiplex PCR; TCRdb has only the in-frame clones, and not every one. The sample contains over 7,500 clones, around three quarters of which appear only once. This CDR3 is 16 amino acids long. Per germline, CDR1 SGHNT and CDR2 YENEEA. V was pared by 4 bases and J by 1 base, with 4 bases of the junction left unmatched. The TCR sequence derives from a human donor with classical Hodgkin lymphoma. This sequence joins TRBV11-3 and TRBJ2-3; TRBD1 aligns across 11 bases. Sequenced material: CD4+ T cells from blood, taken at baseline. CDR3 sequence reads: CASSSGQGAGTDTQYF. The DNA of the CDR3 is TGTGCCAGCAGCTCCGGACAGGGGGCGGGCACAGATACGCAGTATTTT.